The rows below give T cell receptor beta chains drawn from one sample of a study of metastatic and nonmetastatic thyroid tumors. Using MiXCR, TCRdb reanalyzed the PCR reads. There are around 19,000 clones in the sample; roughly 10% occur only once, and 6.5% to 9% lies in the top ten. Sequencing was done on a sample of blood. All receptors derive from a female donor with papillary thyroid cancer or a benign thyroid nodule (not recorded which). Some clones in this sample may be carry-over from other donors' samples. Each CDR3 is given with its conserved first and last residue. D genes are given only for firm matches. The size entry is marked missing in some rows and otherwise reads once, few, many or a size class.

TRBV9	many	TRBJ2-3	NA	TGTGCCAGCACAAAAGATAGCAACGGGGATACGCAGTATTTT	CASTKDSNGDTQYF
TRBV4-2	many	TRBJ1-3	NA	TGTGCCAGCAGCCAAGATGGGGCAGGCCTCAAAGCCGGAAACACCATATATTTT	CASSQDGAGLKAGNTIYF
TRBV20-1	many	TRBJ2-3	TRBD2	TGCAGTGCTTATTATAGCGGGAATTCGGGTACGCAGTATTTT	CSAYYSGNSGTQYF
TRBV6-1	NA	TRBJ1-1	TRBD1	TGTGCCAGCGGACAGGGGTTCGACACTGAAGCTTTCTTT	CASGQGFDTEAFF
TRBV4-2	once	TRBJ2-3	TRBD2	TGTGCCAGCTCCCAGGCGGCTAGCGGGAGGATGGATACGCAGTATTTT	CASSQAASGRMDTQYF
TRBV5-4	many	TRBJ2-1	TRBD2	TGTGCCAGCAGCTCCTCGGGCGGGAGGGGCTTCAATGAGCAGTTCTTC	CASSSSGGRGFNEQFF
TRBV4-3	many	TRBJ1-4	NA	TGCGCCAGCAGCCCGACGCCCGGGGGGCTTAATGAAAAACTGTTTTTT	CASSPTPGGLNEKLFF
TRBV28	NA	TRBJ2-5	NA	TGTGCCAGCAATACAAACAACCAAGAGACCCAGTACTTC	CASNTNNQETQYF
TRBV6-1	medium-sized	TRBJ1-2	TRBD1	TGTGCCAGCAGTTTCCTGGGACAGGGGGCTTGGGGCTACACCTTC	CASSFLGQGAWGYTF
TRBV24-1	NA	TRBJ2-5	TRBD1	TGTGCCACCAGTGATTTCAAGGGGGCCCTAGAGACCCAGTACTTC	CATSDFKGALETQYF
TRBV2	many	TRBJ1-5	NA	TGTGCCAGCAGTGACGAGGGGAATAGCAATCAGCCCCAGCATTTT	CASSDEGNSNQPQHF
TRBV19	many	TRBJ2-7	NA	TGTGCCAGTAGTATAGGAAGACTGACCGAGCAGTACTTC	CASSIGRLTEQYF
TRBV27	many	TRBJ2-5	TRBD1	TGTGCCAGCAGTCTAACCGGGACAGTGAAAGAGACCCAGTACTTC	CASSLTGTVKETQYF
TRBV5-1	NA	TRBJ1-1	NA	TGCGCCAGCAGCTTGAAACAGAACACTGAAGCTTTCTTT	CASSLKQNTEAFF
TRBV9	many	TRBJ2-5	NA	TGTGCCAGCAGCGTAGAGGGCGGTGGGCAAGAGACCCAGTACTTC	CASSVEGGGQETQYF
TRBV7-9	many	TRBJ2-6	NA	TGTGCCAGCAGACCCGACAGACCCACTGGGGCCAACGTCCTGACTTTC	CASRPDRPTGANVLTF
TRBV6-1	few	TRBJ1-4	NA	TGTGCCGGCAGAGCTCATTTTCTCGACGTTGAAAAACTGTTTTTT	CAGRAHFLDVEKLFF
TRBV7-8	NA	TRBJ1-4	NA	TGTGCCAGCAGCTCCTCGGGCTCCATTAATGAAAAACTGTTTTTT	CASSSSGSINEKLFF
TRBV28	many	TRBJ2-5	TRBD1	TGTGCCAGCAGTTTTCTGGGACAGAACCAAGAGACCCAGTACTTC	CASSFLGQNQETQYF
TRBV28	medium-sized	TRBJ2-2	TRBD1	TGTGCCAGCAGTAAAGGGGGCGCGAACACCGGGGAGCTGTTTTTT	CASSKGGANTGELFF
TRBV6-1	many	TRBJ1-6	NA	TGTGCCAGCAGCCCCGCCCTGGGGGATCCACCCCTCCACTTT	CASSPALGDPPLHF
TRBV4-2	many	TRBJ2-1	TRBD1	TGTGCCAGCAGCCAAGCCGGGACAGGGGGTCCCTACAATGAGCAGTTCTTC	CASSQAGTGGPYNEQFF
TRBV7-2	many	TRBJ2-1	TRBD2	TGTGCCAGCAGCAAGACTAGCGGGAGATTGAATGAGCAGTTCTTC	CASSKTSGRLNEQFF
TRBV6-2/TRBV6-3	medium-sized	TRBJ2-1	TRBD1	TGTGCCAGCCGGGACAGGTTTGGCGGTGAGCAGTTCTTC	CASRDRFGGEQFF
TRBV20-1	many	TRBJ2-3	TRBD2	TGCAGTGCTCCCCACGCGGGGAGCGGGGCAGATACGCAGTATTTT	CSAPHAGSGADTQYF
TRBV30	many	TRBJ2-4	NA	TGTGCCTGGAGGTCCAGGGACAAAAACATTCAGTACTTC	CAWRSRDKNIQYF
TRBV6-5	medium-sized	TRBJ2-1	NA	TGTGCCAGCAGTTACTTGCGGTTCAGTGAGCAGTTCTTC	CASSYLRFSEQFF
TRBV15	few	TRBJ1-2	NA	TGTGCCACCAGCAGAGCCCCCCCCTCAAGGCCGTTCTATGGCTACACCTTC	CATSRAPPSRPFYGYTF
TRBV6-2/TRBV6-3	few	TRBJ2-7	TRBD2	TGTGCCAGCAGTTACGCAACTAGCGAAACCTTCGAGCAGTACTTC	CASSYATSETFEQYF
TRBV11-3	many	TRBJ2-3	TRBD2	TGTGCCAGCAGCCCAAACATGGCTAGCGGGAGCACAGATACGCAGTATTTT	CASSPNMASGSTDTQYF
TRBV6-5	medium-sized	TRBJ2-3	NA	TGTGCCAGCAGTTACTCTTATACGCAGTATTTT	CASSYSYTQYF
TRBV20-1	many	TRBJ2-7	NA	TGCAGTGCTTGGAAAGAGAGCTACGAGCAGTACTTC	CSAWKESYEQYF
TRBV20-1	many	TRBJ2-2	TRBD1	TGCAGTGCCACAAACCAGGGGGCTGACACCGGGGAGCTGTTTTTT	CSATNQGADTGELFF
TRBV20-1	many	TRBJ2-5	NA	TGCAGTGCTAGAGCCCCAACAGGGTACCAAGAGACCCAGTACTTC	CSARAPTGYQETQYF
TRBV9	many	TRBJ2-7	TRBD2	TGTGCCAGCAGCGGCACTAGCGGGAGTTACGAGCAGTACTTC	CASSGTSGSYEQYF
TRBV20-1	many	TRBJ2-1	TRBD2	TGCAGTGTTACGACGCCAACCACAGGACTAGCGAGGAATAATGAGCAGTTCTTC	CSVTTPTTGLARNNEQFF
TRBV12-3/TRBV12-4	many	TRBJ2-3	NA	TGTGCCAGCAGGGATAGACCTTTCACAGATACGCAGTATTTT	CASRDRPFTDTQYF
TRBV5-1	many	TRBJ2-7	NA	TGCGCCAGCAGTGTCTACGAGCAGTACTTC	CASSVYEQYF
TRBV5-1	NA	TRBJ2-7	NA	TGCGCCAGCAGCTTGGCCTTTGGTACAAGCTCCTACGAGCAGTACTTC	CASSLAFGTSSYEQYF
TRBV12-3/TRBV12-4	medium-sized	TRBJ2-7	NA	TGTGCCAGCAGTTCGGACAGCCTCGAGCAGTACTTC	CASSSDSLEQYF
TRBV11-3	many	TRBJ2-1	NA	TGTGCCAGCAGCTCCGGGGTCCTCGGCAATGAGCAGTTCTTC	CASSSGVLGNEQFF
TRBV10-2	many	TRBJ1-6	NA	TGCGCCAGCAGGGACGACTATAATTCACCCCTCCACTTT	CASRDDYNSPLHF
TRBV20-1	many	TRBJ2-3	TRBD2	TGCAGTTCCTCGCGGGGGTCAAACACAGATACGCAGTATTTT	CSSSRGSNTDTQYF
TRBV6-4	medium-sized	TRBJ2-7	NA	TGTGCCAGCAGTGAGTCGGGCGGAAGCTACGAGCAGTACTTC	CASSESGGSYEQYF
TRBV6-2/TRBV6-3	NA	TRBJ2-1	NA	TGTGCCACCTCAGAGGGGCCATCGCCCCAGAATGAGCAGTTCTTC	CATSEGPSPQNEQFF
TRBV11-2	many	TRBJ2-1	NA	TGTGCCAGCAGCCCCCCCGATTTTAGGAATGAGCAGTTCTTC	CASSPPDFRNEQFF
TRBV7-6	many	TRBJ2-1	TRBD2	TGTGCCAGCAGCCGGGGACGGGGGGATGAGCAGTTCTTC	CASSRGRGDEQFF
TRBV20-1	few	TRBJ2-5	TRBD2	TGCAGTGCTAGAGGGTTACTAGCGGGAGGGCCTAGTGAGACCCAGTACTTC	CSARGLLAGGPSETQYF
TRBV5-1	NA	TRBJ2-2	NA	TGCGCCAGCAGGGCCAACGGGGAGCTGTTTTTT	CASRANGELFF
TRBV5-1	NA	TRBJ1-4	NA	TGCGCCAGCAGCCACATGGTTGGGGATGAAAAACTGTTTTTT	CASSHMVGDEKLFF
TRBV18	few	TRBJ2-5	TRBD2	TGTGCCAGCTCACCAATGGGACTAGCGGATCTTCAAGAGACCCAGTACTTC	CASSPMGLADLQETQYF
TRBV7-9	many	TRBJ2-3	NA	TGTGCCAGCAGTAGGGGCCTCGGACCAGATACGCAGTATTTT	CASSRGLGPDTQYF
TRBV11-2	many	TRBJ2-5	NA	TGTGCCAGCAGCCCCCCCCCTAGCAGCCAAGAGGCCCAGTACTTC	CASSPPPSSQEAQYF
TRBV16	many	TRBJ1-6	NA	TGTGCCAGCAGGCGGGACGCCAATTCACCCCTCCACTTT	CASRRDANSPLHF
TRBV4-1	many	TRBJ1-2	NA	TGCGCCAGCAGCCAAGAGAGAAACTATGGCTACACCTTC	CASSQERNYGYTF
TRBV6-2/TRBV6-3	NA	TRBJ2-7	NA	TGTGCCAGCAGGAACCCCGGTACAGGGAGGTACGGGCAGTACTTC	CASRNPGTGRYGQYF
TRBV3-1	many	TRBJ2-1	NA	TGTGCCAGCAGCCAAGATCTGGGTAATGAGCAGTTCTTC	CASSQDLGNEQFF